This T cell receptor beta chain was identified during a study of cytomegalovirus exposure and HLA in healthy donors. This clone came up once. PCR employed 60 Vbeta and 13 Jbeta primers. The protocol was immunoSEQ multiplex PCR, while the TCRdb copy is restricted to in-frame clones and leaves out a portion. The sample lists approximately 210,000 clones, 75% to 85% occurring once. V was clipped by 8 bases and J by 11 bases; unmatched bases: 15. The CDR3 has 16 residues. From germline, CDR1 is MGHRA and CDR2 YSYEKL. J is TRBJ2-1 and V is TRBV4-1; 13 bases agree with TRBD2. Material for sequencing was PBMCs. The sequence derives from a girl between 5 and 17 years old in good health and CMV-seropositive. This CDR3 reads CASDPARSGLAGKQFF. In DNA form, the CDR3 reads TGCGCCAGCGATCCCGCGCGATCGGGACTAGCGGGGAAGCAGTTCTTC.